Listed here is a single TCR beta chain. This entry is derived from a study of blood T cell repertoires in COVID-19. Sequencing used immunoSEQ multiplex PCR; TCRdb keeps in-frame clones, though not all of them. The sample lists about 190,000 clones; approximately 79% were seen once. Sequenced material: peripheral blood. This receptor was obtained from a man aged 30 to 39 with active or convalescent COVID-19.

The CDR3 DNA reads TGTGCCAGCATCCCTATAGAGACCCAGTACTTC. Its protein product is CASIPIETQYF. The chain carries TRBV21-1 and TRBJ2-5; the tabulated D call, TRBD2, remains unverified against the DNA. TRBV21-1 is described as a pseudogene. This CDR3 spans 11 amino acids.